This T cell receptor beta chain comes out of a study of response to subunit inactivated influenza vaccine. General study results and limits: Few new T cells, the authors suggested, are recruited by each seasonal influenza vaccination.

MiXCR, run by TCRdb on the RT-PCR reads, gives a single entry per CDR3 protein. The sample records over 150,000 distinct CDR3 sequences, roughly 8.7% being singletons. There are many counts of this clonotype. As yet, its antigen is unknown. Germline-derived CDR1 and CDR2 are PRHDT and FYEKMQ (reference sequence). The CDR3 sequence is 13 residues long. Trimming took off 5 bases at V and 2 bases at J, with 10 bases between the two ends. The V call is TRBV13, the J call TRBJ2-7; no reliable D call. The TCR was taken from a man aged 45-65 years who received an inactivated influenza vaccine. The material sequenced was non-naive T cells sorted from PBMCs, taken on the day of vaccination. The CDR3 loop is CASSRSLAYEQYF. CDR3 bases: TGTGCCAGCAGCCGAAGCCTAGCCTACGAGCAGTACTTC.